A few counts support the clone carrying this T cell receptor beta chain. Antigen: not known. These data are taken from a study of response to subunit inactivated influenza vaccine. Whole-study findings and limits: The authors offered the suggestion that each seasonal influenza vaccination recruits few new T cells.

The CDR3 consists of 16 residues. Germline V gene lookup returns CDR1 SGHAT and CDR2 FQNNGV. V lost 5 bases and J 0 bases, leaving 15 bases between the germline ends. TCRdb re-called the RT-PCR reads with MiXCR, one entry per CDR3 protein. The sample lists hundreds of thousands of distinct CDR3 sequences; approximately 9.9% were seen once. The specimen comprised PBMCs from blood, sampled about 6 weeks after vaccination. The rearrangement links TRBV11-2 to TRBJ2-3, with TRBD2 as a possible D gene (6 bases). The receptor comes from a man aged 50 to 60 who received an inactivated influenza vaccine. CDR3 DNA sequence: TGTGCCAGCAGCCCCTGGAGGGGTCCTAGCACAGATACGCAGTATTTT. It encodes CASSPWRGPSTDTQYF.